This TCR beta chain was sequenced during a study of T cell responses to AZD1222 COVID-19 vaccine. General observations from the study: There were mostly white British donors and more females than males, and clonal diversity was possibly underestimated. Nearly half of the spike-specific TCRs reportedly recognize variant regions that carry no mutations.

Germline V gives CDR1 SGHRS, CDR2 YFSETQ. The CDR3 spans 15 residues. V lost 1 base and J lost 5; bases outside the gene matches: 4. Measured with immunoSEQ multiplex PCR; TCRdb has only the in-frame clones, and not every one. Here the sample spans 100,000 to 130,000 clones, more than 70% being singletons. To note about this clone: Its antigen is unknown.

This TCR was recovered from an adult in good health. This specimen was peripheral blood, taken on day 0 of AZD1222 vaccination. This rearrangement joins TRBV5-1 to TRBJ1-5, with 9 nucleotides matching TRBD1. The CDR3 protein is CASSLLGQGDQPQHF. DNA for the CDR3: TGCGCCAGCAGCTTGCTGGGACAGGGAGATCAGCCCCAGCATTTT.